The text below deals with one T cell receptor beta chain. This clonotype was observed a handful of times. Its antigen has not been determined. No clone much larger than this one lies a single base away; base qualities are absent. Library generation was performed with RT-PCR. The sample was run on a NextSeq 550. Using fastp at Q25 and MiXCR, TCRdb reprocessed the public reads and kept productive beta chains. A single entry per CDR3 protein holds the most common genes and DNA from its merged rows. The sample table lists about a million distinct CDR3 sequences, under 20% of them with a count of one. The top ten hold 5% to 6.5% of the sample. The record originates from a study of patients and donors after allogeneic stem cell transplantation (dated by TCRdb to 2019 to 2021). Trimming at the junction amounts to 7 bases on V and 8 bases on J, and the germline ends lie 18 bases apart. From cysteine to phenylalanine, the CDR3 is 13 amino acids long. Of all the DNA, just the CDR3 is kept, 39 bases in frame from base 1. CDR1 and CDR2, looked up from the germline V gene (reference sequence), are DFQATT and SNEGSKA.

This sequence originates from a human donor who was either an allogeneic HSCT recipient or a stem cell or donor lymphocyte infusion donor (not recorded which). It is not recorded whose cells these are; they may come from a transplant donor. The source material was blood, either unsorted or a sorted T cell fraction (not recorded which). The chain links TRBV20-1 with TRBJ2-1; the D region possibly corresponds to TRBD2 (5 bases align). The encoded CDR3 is CSVPVLTGDEQFF. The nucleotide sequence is TGCAGTGTCCCGGTTCTTACCGGGGATGAGCAGTTCTTC.